The 31 T cell receptor beta chains listed next were all sequenced from one sample in a study of T cells in Graves' hyperthyroidism and ophthalmopathy. Amplification yielded TCR beta CDR3 regions, with RNA transcripts as the source. The HTBI primer set served for first-round RT-PCR of the TCR CDR3. MiXCR, applied by TCRdb to the multiplex PCR reads, yields one record per CDR3 protein. Among fewer than 450,000 distinct CDR3 sequences listed, roughly 15% were seen once. The sequencing sample was made of blood. The source of these receptors is a woman in her thirties with Graves' hyperthyroidism that later progressed to Graves' ophthalmopathy.

This clonotype was counted many times. This sequence joins TRBV10-3 and TRBJ2-7; 9 nucleotides agree with TRBD1. From germline, CDR1 is ENHRY and CDR2 SYGVKD. The CDR3 is 13 amino acids. V gave up 6 bases and J gave up 2 bases; unmatched junction bases: 2. In nucleotides, the CDR3 is TGTGCCATCAGGGGGGACAGGGCCTACGAGCAGTACTTC. Translation: CAIRGDRAYEQYF.

This clonotype was picked up many times. The V call is TRBV2, the J call TRBJ1-1; D is uncertain. Germline values: CDR1 SNHLY, CDR2 FYNNEI. The CDR3 has 12 amino acids. Trimming pared 11 bases from V and 1 base from J, leaving 11 bases between. This CDR3 is CAGRVGNTEAFF. The CDR3 nucleotides are TGTGCCGGGAGGGTGGGGAACACTGAAGCTTTCTTT.

This clonotype has ten or more counts. This chain joins TRBV5-1 and TRBJ1-1; no definite D call. CDR3 length: 14 residues. Trimming removed 0 bases at V and 1 base at J, with 7 bases between. The germline CDR1 and CDR2 sequences are SGHRS and YFSETQ. CDR3 DNA: TGCGCCAGCAGCTTGGCCTGGGAGAACACTGAAGCTTTCTTT. Translation: CASSLAWENTEAFF.

This clonotype was seen more than once but under ten times. In DNA form, the CDR3 reads TGTGCCAGTAGTATAGTAACGGACGGCTCCTACGAGCAGTACTTC. It specifies CASSIVTDGSYEQYF. The genes are TRBV19 and TRBJ2-7; D ambiguous. The CDR3 extends over 15 amino acids. The germline CDR1 and CDR2 sequences are LNHDA and SQIVND (reference sequence). V gave up 1 base and J gave up 0 bases, with 10 bases separating them.

The chain uses TRBV4-1 and TRBJ1-1; 10 bases align to TRBD1. The V gene's germline CDR1 is MGHRA and CDR2 YSYEKL. V lost 2 bases and J lost 0; bases outside the gene matches: 6. This CDR3 contains 17 residues. In DNA, the CDR3 is TGCGCCAGCAGCCAAACGGGACAGGGGTTCATGAACACTGAAGCTTTCTTT. This gives the protein CASSQTGQGFMNTEAFF.

This clonotype was detected many times. The chain recombines TRBV24-1 with TRBJ2-3; D unresolved. Germline CDR1 and CDR2: KGHDR and SFDVKD. Between the trimmed V and J ends, which lost 4 bases and 2 bases, there was a span of 15 bases. The CDR3 runs 16 residues. The CDR3 DNA reads TGTGCCACCAGTGACGCAAAGGTGACCCTCACAGATACGCAGTATTTT. It is translated as CATSDAKVTLTDTQYF.

This sequence joins TRBV27 and TRBJ1-2, with TRBD1 as a possible D gene (5 bases). This CDR3 has 13 residues. CDR1 is MNHEY, CDR2 SMNVEV, per germline (reference sequence). V was shortened by 6 bases and J by 5 bases, with 13 bases between the two germline ends. The CDR3 sequence is CASSPRQTYGYTF. The DNA for the CDR3 is TGTGCCAGCAGCCCCCGACAGACATATGGCTACACCTTC.

This clonotype occurred many times. This chain joins TRBV12-5 and TRBJ2-1, with 7 bases aligning to TRBD2. The ends lost 0 bases at V and 8 bases at J; junction bases unmatched: 13. In germline, CDR1 is LGHNT, CDR2 FRNRAP. The CDR3 is made up of 17 amino acids. The DNA for the CDR3 is TGTGCTAGTGGTTTGGTACTGGGTCGGGGGAGGGCGCATGAGCAGTTCTTC. Amino acid sequence: CASGLVLGRGRAHEQFF.

On this clonotype itself: The conserved phenylalanine or tryptophan is not found at the CDR3 terminus, so this likely reflects a read error. This chain uses TRBV7-9 with TRBJ1-2, with D possibly being TRBD1 (5 bases). The V gene lost 3 bases and the J gene lost 7 bases, with 18 bases spanning the gap. CDR3 length equals 15 residues. CDR1 and CDR2 (germline): SEHNR, FQNEAQ (reference sequence). CDR3 coding DNA: TGTGCCAGCAGCTTGGAACCTAACAGGAACGCTGGCTACACCCTC. It is translated as CASSLEPNRNAGYTL.

A few counts support this clonotype. J is TRBJ2-1 and V is TRBV6-2 or TRBV6-3, with TRBD2 identical over 9 bases. CDR1 and CDR2 from the germline V gene are MNHEY and SVGEGT. This CDR3 has 14 residues. The V gene end was trimmed by 2 bases and the J gene end by 7 bases; junction bases not matched to a gene: 3. Here the CDR3 DNA reads TGTGCCAGCAGTTACGGCGGGGGGGCGAATGAGCAGTTCTTC. Protein: CASSYGGGANEQFF.

V gene TRBV6-1 combines with J gene TRBJ2-1, with D tentatively TRBD2 (5 bases). This CDR3 is 15 amino acids long. Trimming removed 0 bases at V and 5 bases at J, with 11 bases between. CDR1 and CDR2 from the germline V gene are MNHNS and SASEGT. The CDR3 coding sequence is TGTGCCAGCAGTGAAGCGGCTAGCTGGGACAATGAGCAGTTCTTC. Translating it yields CASSEAASWDNEQFF.

Many counts were recorded for this clonotype. V and J are TRBV10-3 and TRBJ2-1; D uncertain. CDR1 and CDR2 from the germline V gene are ENHRY and SYGVKD. The CDR3 is 18 residues long. Trimming took off 2 bases at V and 1 base at J, with 18 bases between the two ends. Here the CDR3 DNA reads TGTGCCATCAGTGAGAGATCGACTGACTCCTCTTCCTACAATGAGCAGTTCTTC. The encoded protein is CAISERSTDSSSYNEQFF.

This clonotype was counted many times. V and J are TRBV19 and TRBJ1-5; TRBD1 matches 7 bases. V lost 5 bases to trimming and J lost 0 bases; unmatched junction nucleotides: 4. This CDR3 contains 15 residues. Germline V lookup: CDR1 LNHDA, CDR2 SQIVND (reference sequence). The CDR3 is CASSWGQYSNQPQHF. In nucleotides, the CDR3 is TGTGCCAGTAGTTGGGGACAGTATAGCAATCAGCCCCAGCATTTT.

This clonotype was seen many times. The V and J genes are TRBV28 and TRBJ1-1, with TRBD1 matching 7 bases. V lost 7 bases to trimming and J lost 0 bases; unmatched junction nucleotides: 2. CDR1 and CDR2 from the germline V gene are MDHEN and SYDVKM. The CDR3 runs 13 residues. The CDR3 protein is CASTQGLNTEAFF. As DNA, the CDR3 is TGTGCCAGCACACAGGGGTTGAACACTGAAGCTTTCTTT.

The V gene is TRBV2, the J gene TRBJ2-7; tentative D call: TRBD1 (6 bases). This CDR3 has 13 amino acids. Germline CDR1 SNHLY, CDR2 FYNNEI. Trimming pared 2 bases from V and 4 bases from J, leaving 9 bases between. CDR3 protein: CASSEPGEYEQYF. For the CDR3, the DNA is TGTGCCAGCAGTGAACCAGGGGAATACGAGCAGTACTTC.

This chain links TRBV28 with TRBJ2-5; 12 nucleotides align to TRBD2. CDR1 and CDR2 from the germline V gene are MDHEN and SYDVKM. The V gene end was trimmed by 4 bases and the J gene end by 5 bases; junction bases not matched to a gene: 5. The CDR3 spans 15 residues. The CDR3 sequence is CASSSPSGGAETQYF. The CDR3 nucleotides are TGTGCCAGCAGTTCCCCTAGCGGGGGGGCGGAGACCCAGTACTTC.

This clonotype was picked up a small number of times. The rearrangement joins TRBV19 to TRBJ2-1; weak D call: TRBD2 (6 bases). Per germline, CDR1 LNHDA and CDR2 SQIVND (reference sequence). V was trimmed by 8 bases and J by 7 bases, leaving 15 bases between them. The CDR3 length is 13 residues. The CDR3, as DNA: TGTGCCAGTCTAGCGTGGAGTGGAAATGAGCAGTTCTTC. Translation: CASLAWSGNEQFF.

This chain uses TRBV19 with TRBJ1-1, with 8 positions matching TRBD1. The CDR3 length is 15 residues. Germline V lookup: CDR1 LNHDA, CDR2 SQIVND (reference sequence). Unmatched junction bases numbered 6, after V lost 2 bases and J lost 4 bases. The CDR3 bases are TGTGCCAGTAGTATATTGGCAGGGGGCTTCACTGAAGCTTTCTTT. Its translation is CASSILAGGFTEAFF.

This chain links TRBV12-3 or TRBV12-4 with TRBJ2-2; 8 bases match TRBD2. Trimming at V came to 8 bases and at J to 4 bases, leaving 12 bases not matched to a gene. The CDR3 contains 16 residues. This chain's CDR3 is CASASSRGGPTGELFF. As DNA, the CDR3 is TGTGCCAGCGCCTCCTCACGGGGGGGACCCACCGGGGAGCTGTTTTTT.

As to this clonotype: This clone may be a read error of a much larger clone one base away. The rearrangement uses TRBV2 and TRBJ2-3; D unclear. The CDR3 has 12 residues. Germline V CDR1 and CDR2: SNHLY, FYNNEI. CDR3 sequence: CTSRLFGDTQYF. CDR3 nucleotides: TGTACCAGCAGGCTATTCGGAGATACGCAGTATTTT.

This clonotype was observed many times. The V and J genes are TRBV28 and TRBJ2-5, with D hard to call. V dropped 5 bases and J dropped 4 bases, with 14 bases sitting between them. This CDR3 is built from 14 residues. Germline loops: CDR1 MDHEN, CDR2 SYDVKM. DNA of the CDR3: TGTGCCAGCAGTAAAGTTGGGGTAGGAGAGACCCAGTACTTC. The encoded protein is CASSKVGVGETQYF.

This clonotype was seen only a few times. The J gene is TRBJ2-1, the V gene TRBV6-4; D is ambiguous. Germline CDR1 MRHNA, CDR2 SNTAGT. V dropped 2 bases and J dropped 0 bases, with 2 bases sitting between them. This CDR3 comprises 13 residues. The CDR3 sequence: CASSDNSYNEQFF. CDR3 bases: TGTGCCAGCAGTGACAACTCCTACAATGAGCAGTTCTTC.

This clonotype was observed many times. The chain uses TRBV18 and TRBJ2-1; TRBD2 matches 11 bases. The CDR3 runs to 15 residues. V lost 5 bases, J lost 7 bases, and 7 bases stayed unmatched. Germline CDR1 reads KGHSH; CDR2 reads LQKENI. CDR3 nucleotide sequence: TGTGCCAGCTCAGCGACTAGCGGGGCAGGGAATGAGCAGTTCTTC. Translated: CASSATSGAGNEQFF.

The chain links TRBV3-1 to TRBJ2-1; D gene ambiguous. V dropped 6 bases and J dropped 5 bases, with 11 bases sitting between them. Per germline, CDR1 LGHDT and CDR2 YNNKEL (reference sequence). This CDR3 is 13 amino acids long. CDR3 protein: CASRPELHNEQFF. In nucleotides, the CDR3 is TGTGCCAGCAGACCTGAGTTGCACAATGAGCAGTTCTTC.

This clonotype was detected ten times or more. This sequence joins TRBV20-1 and TRBJ2-1, with D perhaps given as TRBD1 or TRBD2 (5 bases each). Germline lookup yields CDR1 DFQATT and CDR2 SNEGSKA (reference sequence). Trimming stripped 0 bases from V and 0 bases from J, with 9 bases between. This CDR3 has 15 amino acids. The CDR3 loop is CSAREGESSYNEQFF. The DNA of the CDR3 is TGCAGTGCTAGAGAGGGGGAGAGCTCCTACAATGAGCAGTTCTTC.

This clonotype appeared many times. The V call is TRBV28, the J call TRBJ2-5; 7 nucleotides line up with TRBD2. This CDR3 is 17 amino acids long. Germline V lookup: CDR1 MDHEN, CDR2 SYDVKM. V dropped 2 bases and J dropped 3; count of bases not matched to a gene: 12. This chain's CDR3 is CASSLRLGGGNKETQYF. CDR3 nucleotides: TGTGCCAGCAGTTTACGTTTGGGGGGGGGGAATAAAGAGACCCAGTACTTC.

Many counts were recorded for this clonotype. This chain joins TRBV9 and TRBJ2-3, with D possibly being TRBD2 (6 bases). There are 13 residues in the CDR3. V was clipped by 0 bases and J by 10 bases, with 12 bases between them. Germline V lookup: CDR1 SGDLS, CDR2 YYNGEE. The CDR3 is CASSVDFPGAQYF. The CDR3, as DNA: TGTGCCAGCAGCGTAGACTTTCCGGGAGCGCAGTATTTT.

This clonotype was recorded a few times. The chain links TRBV5-4 to TRBJ2-1, with 8 bases lining up with TRBD2. Looked up from germline, CDR1 is SGHNT and CDR2 is YYREEE (reference sequence). J lost 8 bases, V lost 3 bases, and 7 bases had no gene match. The CDR3 length is 14 residues. In DNA form, the CDR3 reads TGTGCCAGCAGCTCGCCGGGACTAGTCTATGAGCAGTTCTTC. This gives the protein CASSSPGLVYEQFF.

For this clonotype: The junction departs from the called germline gene at one end, perhaps through a read error. This rearrangement joins TRBV5-1 to TRBJ2-1; D is unresolved. Per the germline V gene, CDR1 is SGHRS and CDR2 is YFSETQ. The CDR3 is 15 residues long. This CDR3 is CASSTTTTSYDEQFF. The CDR3 DNA follows: TGCGCCAGCAGCACAACCACCACCTCCTACGATGAGCAGTTCTTC. The full variable domain, with the rest looked up from reference TRBV5-1 and TRBJ2-1, is KAGVTQTPRYLIKTRGQQVTLSCSPISGHRSVSWYQQTPGQGLQFLFEYFSETQRNKGNFPGRFSGRQFSNSRSEMNVSTLELGDSALYLCASSTTTTSYDEQFFGPGTRLTVL.

In this sample, this clonotype turned up many times. The rearrangement uses TRBV11-2 and TRBJ1-1; D gene unclear. The CDR3 has 14 residues. Germline V CDR1 and CDR2: SGHAT, FQNNGV. Between the trimmed V and J ends, which lost 3 bases and 0 bases, there was a span of 8 bases. This CDR3 is CASSFDFMNTEAFF. The CDR3 coding sequence is TGTGCCAGCAGCTTTGATTTCATGAACACTGAAGCTTTCTTT.

This clonotype was counted between two and nine times. The gene calls are TRBV29-1 and TRBJ1-4; TRBD1 might be the D (5 bases). The V gene lost 5 bases and the J gene lost 6 bases, with 16 bases spanning the gap. CDR1 is SQVTM and CDR2 is ANQGSEA in the germline V gene. This CDR3 has 14 residues. The CDR3 sequence is CSVQGSGKDEKLFF. As DNA, the CDR3 is TGCAGCGTTCAGGGTTCAGGGAAGGATGAAAAACTGTTTTTT.